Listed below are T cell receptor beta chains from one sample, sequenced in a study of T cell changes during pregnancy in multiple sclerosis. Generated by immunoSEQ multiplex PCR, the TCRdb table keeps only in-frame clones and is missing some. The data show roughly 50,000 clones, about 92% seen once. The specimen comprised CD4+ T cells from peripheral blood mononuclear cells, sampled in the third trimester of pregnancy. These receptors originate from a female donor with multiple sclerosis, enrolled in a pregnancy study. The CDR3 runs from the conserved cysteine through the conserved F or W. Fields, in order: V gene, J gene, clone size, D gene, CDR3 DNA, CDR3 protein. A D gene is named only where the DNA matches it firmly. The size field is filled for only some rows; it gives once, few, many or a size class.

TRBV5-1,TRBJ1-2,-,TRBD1,TGCGCCAGCAGCTTGGGAGGACAGGGCCTATACGGCTACACCTTC,CASSLGGQGLYGYTF
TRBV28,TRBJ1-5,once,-,TGTGCCAGCAGTTTCATCCGACAGTTCAATCAGCCCCAGCATTTT,CASSFIRQFNQPQHF
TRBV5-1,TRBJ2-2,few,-,TGCGCCAGCAACATCAGGGGGGACGGGGAGCTGTTTTTT,CASNIRGDGELFF
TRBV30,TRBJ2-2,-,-,TGTGCCTGGAGTGTAAGGGGATCCGGGGAGCTGTTTTTT,CAWSVRGSGELFF
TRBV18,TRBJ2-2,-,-,TGTGCCAGCTCACCACGACAGAGAATCGGGGAGCTGTTTTTT,CASSPRQRIGELFF
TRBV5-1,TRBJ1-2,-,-,TGCGCCAGCAGCTTGGCAGGGAGGGAGAATGGCTACACCTTC,CASSLAGRENGYTF
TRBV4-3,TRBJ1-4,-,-,TGCGCCAGCAGCCAAGACCATGACGGAGCGCGGGAAAAACTGTTTTTT,CASSQDHDGAREKLFF
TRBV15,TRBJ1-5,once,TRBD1,TGTGCCACCAGCAGAGACAACAGGGGGTCGAATCAGCCCCAGCATTTT,CATSRDNRGSNQPQHF
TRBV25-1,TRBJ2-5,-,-,TGTGCCAGCAGTGAGATGAGGGTACAAGAGACCCAGTACTTC,CASSEMRVQETQYF
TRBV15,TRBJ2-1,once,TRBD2,TGTGCCACCGGACTAGCGGATTTCAATGAGCAGTTCTTC,CATGLADFNEQFF
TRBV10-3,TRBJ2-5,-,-,TGTGCCATCAGTGACAGGATGGGCCTGGGAGAGACCCAGTACTTC,CAISDRMGLGETQYF
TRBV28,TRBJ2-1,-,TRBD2,TGTGCCAGCAGTTCCTATTGGGGGGGTGGCGAGACTAGCGGGAGTAGCTCCTACAATGAGCAGTTCTTC,CASSSYWGGGETSGSSSYNEQFF
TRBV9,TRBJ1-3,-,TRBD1,TGTGCCAGCAGCCCAAGCGTAGGACAGGGAGGTGGAAACACCATATATTTT,CASSPSVGQGGGNTIYF
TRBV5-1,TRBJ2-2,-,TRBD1,TGCGCCAGCAGCTTGGGAGGGGGCAACACCGGGGAGCTGTTTTTT,CASSLGGGNTGELFF
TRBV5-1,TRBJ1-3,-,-,TGCGCCAGCAGCTCAGGGTGGAGCTCTGGAAACACCATATATTTT,CASSSGWSSGNTIYF
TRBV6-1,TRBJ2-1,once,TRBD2,TGTGCCAGCTGCCAAATGGGACTAGCCTACAATGAGCAGTTCTTC,CASCQMGLAYNEQFF
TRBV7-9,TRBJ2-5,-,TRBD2,TGTGCCAGCAGCTGGGGAGGGTCCCGAGAGACCCAGTACTTC,CASSWGGSRETQYF
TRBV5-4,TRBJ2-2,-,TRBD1,TGTGCCAGCAGCGGGAGCCAGGGGGCACGGGACACCGGGGAGCTGTTTTTT,CASSGSQGARDTGELFF
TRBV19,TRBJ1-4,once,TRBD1,TGTGCCACTAGTAGGGGACAGGGGATTGAAAAACTGTTTTTT,CATSRGQGIEKLFF
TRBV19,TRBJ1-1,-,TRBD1,TGTGCCAGCAGAGCACAGGGGGCCTCGGGCGTTGAAGCTTTCTTT,CASRAQGASGVEAFF
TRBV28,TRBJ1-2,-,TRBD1,TGTGCCAGCACCGTGCCCGTCCCCCTCGGACAGGCTGGGGGCTACACCTTC,CASTVPVPLGQAGGYTF
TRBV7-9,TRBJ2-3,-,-,TGTGCCAGCAGCTTAGGGGGAGGCAACACCCGCACAGATACGCAGTATTTT,CASSLGGGNTRTDTQYF
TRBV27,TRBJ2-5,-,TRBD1,TGTGCCAGCAATGAGGCCGGGACAGGGGGCGGAGAGACCCAGTACTTC,CASNEAGTGGGETQYF
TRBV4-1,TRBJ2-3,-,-,TGCGCCAGCAGCTTAAGACTTACAGATACGCAGTATTTT,CASSLRLTDTQYF
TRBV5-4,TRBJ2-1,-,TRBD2,TGTGCCAGCAGCTCCGGGACTAGCGGGATCGGTGAGCAGTTCTTC,CASSSGTSGIGEQFF
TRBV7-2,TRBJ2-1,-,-,TGTGCCAGCAGCCAAGACATGACCAATGAGCAGTTCTTC,CASSQDMTNEQFF
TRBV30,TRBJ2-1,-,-,TGTGCCTTCATCTCCTACAATGAGCAGTTCTTC,CAFISYNEQFF
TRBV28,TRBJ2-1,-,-,TGTGCCAGCAGTTTAGCGCACGAGCAGTTCTTC,CASSLAHEQFF
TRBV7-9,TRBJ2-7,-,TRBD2,TGTGCCAGCAGCCAGCGGGACGTCTCCTACGAGCAGTACTTC,CASSQRDVSYEQYF
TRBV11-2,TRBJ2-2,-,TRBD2,TGTGCCAGCAGCCGACTTCTGGCGACTAGCGGGAGGGCCGGCAGGGAGCTGTTTTTT,CASSRLLATSGRAGRELFF
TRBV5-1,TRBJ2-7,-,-,TGCGCCAGCAGCTTGGATGTAGGGGCAACCTACGAGCAGTACTTC,CASSLDVGATYEQYF
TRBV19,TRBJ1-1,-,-,TGTGCCAGTAGTATAGTTCAAAGGAGAGCTTTCTTT,CASSIVQRRAFF
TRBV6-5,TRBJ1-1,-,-,TGTGCCAGCAGTTACTCGAAGACAGCCCCCAACACTGAAGCTTTCTTT,CASSYSKTAPNTEAFF